This entry describes one TCR beta chain. This sample was taken from a study of T cell changes during pregnancy in multiple sclerosis. TCRdb's copy holds only in-frame clones and misses some; the assay was immunoSEQ multiplex PCR. In the table there are around 100,000 clones, roughly nine tenths of which are singletons. This receptor was identified in a female donor with multiple sclerosis, enrolled in a pregnancy study. Sequences were derived from peripheral blood, sampled after pregnancy.

The CDR3 spells CASSVKPDRSEPDTEAFF. The CDR3 DNA reads TGTGCCAGCAGCGTAAAGCCGGACAGGAGTGAACCAGACACTGAAGCTTTCTTT. The chain links TRBV9 to TRBJ1-1; 7 nucleotides agree with TRBD1. V shed 1 base, J shed 3 bases, and the junction held 15 bases outside the gene matches. Germline CDR1 SGDLS, CDR2 YYNGEE. This CDR3 has 18 residues.